This record covers a single T cell receptor beta chain. This clonotype was counted a few times. Its cognate antigen has yet to be identified. There are no base qualities to consult, and no much larger clone falls within one base. These data are taken from a study of CD8 T cells in ankylosing spondylitis (dated 2017 in TCRdb). At the level of the whole study: The study profiled T cell receptor beta repertoires in healthy donors and ankylosing spondylitis patients to find disease-linked TCR variants. The full study cohort comprised approximately 23 ankylosing spondylitis patients and 85 to 120 healthy donors. Peripheral blood samples were taken, and synovial fluid was additionally collected from ankylosing spondylitis patients. Here is what the overall study found, with its caveats: A TCR beta motif of fewer than 10 highly homologous amino acid variants appeared characteristic of blood from ankylosing spondylitis patients. Some TCR beta motif variants had previously been reported in synovial fluid and blood of reactive arthritis patients, which suggested common disease-initiation mechanisms. The disease-linked clones were reported as significantly enriched in matched synovial fluid samples from ankylosing spondylitis patients. The disease-linked clones showed a CD8+ phenotype and occurred at relatively low frequencies in peripheral blood.

Sequencing took place on an Illumina HiSeq 2500. TCR beta libraries were prepared by quantitative 5'-RACE with molecular barcodes. Under the source paper's analysis protocol: Disease-linked TCR variants were identified with a new computational method built on a probabilistic model of VDJ rearrangement. The public sequencing data were trimmed at Q25 with fastp and processed into clonotypes with MiXCR by TCRdb, which kept only in-frame beta chains. Rows merge per CDR3 protein into single entries with the most common DNA and genes. The V and J calls and clone size come from TCRdb's table, not from the authors' own analysis. This sample is represented by over 200,000 distinct CDR3 sequences; approximately 10% of them were singletons. Of the sample, 20% to 25% falls within the top ten clones. The CDR3 measures 14 amino acids from cysteine to phenylalanine. Of all the DNA, just the CDR3 is kept, 42 bases in frame from base 1. V loses 1 base of germline sequence and J loses 7 bases, and the interval between the two ends is 13 bases. Via the germline V gene, CDR1 is SNHLY and CDR2 FYNNEI.

The sequence was collected from a male donor with ankylosing spondylitis or in good health (not recorded which). Sequencing used blood, either unsorted or a sorted T cell fraction (not recorded which). Here the chain combines TRBV2 and TRBJ1-2; the D gene cannot be named for sure. The CDR3 reads as follows: CASSEVGPEGGYTF. The nucleotides read TGTGCCAGCAGTGAAGTAGGGCCGGAGGGTGGCTACACCTTC.